This TCR beta chain was sequenced for a study of cytomegalovirus exposure and HLA in healthy donors. Trimming pared 5 bases from V and 5 bases from J, leaving 12 bases between. Germline assignment: CDR1 MNHNS and CDR2 SASEGT. The CDR3 is 13 amino acids. With 60 Vbeta and 13 Jbeta primers, the PCR was carried out. Generated by immunoSEQ multiplex PCR, the TCRdb table keeps only in-frame clones and is missing some. The table records fewer than 250,000 clones, around 86% of them present only once. The rearrangement links TRBV6-1 to TRBJ1-1, with D possibly being TRBD1 (5 bases). This TCR was sampled from a woman aged 18 to 35 in good health and CMV-seronegative. The sample comprised PBMCs. Here the CDR3 reads CASSPRRGTEAFF. The CDR3 coding sequence is TGTGCCAGCAGTCCCCGAAGGGGTACTGAAGCTTTCTTT.